Presented here are 11 T cell receptor beta chains from one specimen sequenced in a study of beta chain features in type 1 diabetes. Findings of the study overall: For Type 1 diabetes patients, all four CD4+ subsets carried TCRB CDR3s that were moderately but significantly shorter.

These receptors have no identified antigens. Of the isolated RNA, all was reverse transcribed, and so the sequenced material was expressed TCRB transcripts. Sequencing was performed with immunoSEQ multiplex PCR; in TCRdb, only in-frame clones are kept and a portion is missing. The profile shows roughly 150,000 clones, less than 9.5% of them singletons. What was sequenced was central memory CD4+ T cells from blood. The receptors stem from a woman in her thirties or forties with type 1 diabetes.

Only a few counts were recorded for this clone. The chain couples TRBV5-6 to TRBJ2-5; D is unresolved. Trimming cost V 2 bases and J 5 bases, with 4 bases left between them. The CDR3 sequence is 11 residues long. Germline CDR1 reads SGHDT; CDR2 reads YYEEEE. The CDR3 region has the DNA TGTGCCAGCAGCTTTGAGGAGACCCAGTACTTC. It encodes CASSFEETQYF.

A few counts support this clone. This chain connects TRBV7-9 to TRBJ1-5, with TRBD1 identical over 10 bases. Germline lookup yields CDR1 SEHNR and CDR2 FQNEAQ (reference sequence). The CDR3 is 16 amino acids. V gave up 5 bases and J gave up 7 bases; unmatched junction bases: 11. CDR3 loop: CASSLEGTGEKQPQHF. CDR3 in DNA: TGTGCCAGCAGCCTGGAGGGGACAGGGGAAAAACAGCCCCAGCATTTT.

The gene calls are TRBV10-3 and TRBJ2-7, with TRBD1 as a possible D gene (6 bases). The CDR3 is made up of 14 amino acids. Germline-derived CDR1 and CDR2 are ENHRY and SYGVKD. The V end lost 6 bases, the J end lost 1 base, and 13 bases lay between the germline ends. The CDR3 sequence: CAISPRTESYEQYF. In DNA, the CDR3 is TGTGCCATCAGCCCCCGGACAGAATCCTACGAGCAGTACTTC.

V gene TRBV27 combines with J gene TRBJ1-5, with D possibly TRBD1 on 6 matching bases. Trimming removed 5 bases at V and 5 bases at J, with 13 bases between. Per germline, CDR1 MNHEY and CDR2 SMNVEV (reference sequence). The CDR3 has 14 residues. CDR3 region: CASSGGREDQPQHF. CDR3 DNA: TGTGCCAGCAGTGGGGGCAGAGAGGATCAGCCCCAGCATTTT.

The rearrangement links TRBV28 to TRBJ2-4, with 9 bases identical to TRBD1. V gave up 3 bases and J gave up 5 bases; unmatched junction bases: 2. The length of the CDR3 is 14 residues. From germline, CDR1 is MDHEN and CDR2 SYDVKM. The CDR3 is CASSLRTGENIQYF. CDR3 DNA sequence: TGTGCCAGCAGTTTGCGGACAGGGGAAAACATTCAGTACTTC. The entire variable domain, with the rest obtained from reference TRBV28 and TRBJ2-4, is as follows: DVKVTQSSRYLVKRTGEKVFLECVQDMDHENMFWYRQDPGLGLRLIYFSYDVKMKEKGDIPEGYSVSREKKERFSLILESASTNQTSMYLCASSLRTGENIQYFGAGTRLSVL.

The chain recombines TRBV18 with TRBJ1-2; D not certain. The CDR3 extends over 14 amino acids. Germline V gene sequence: CDR1 KGHSH, CDR2 LQKENI. V lost 6 bases and J 6 bases, leaving 17 bases between the germline ends. The CDR3 protein is CASSSAEGYNGYTF. CDR3 DNA: TGTGCCAGCTCCTCCGCGGAGGGTTACAATGGCTACACCTTC. Based on the CDR3 plus reference TRBV18 and TRBJ1-2, the full variable domain is NAGVMQNPRHLVRRRGQEARLRCSPMKGHSHVYWYRQLPEEGLKFMVYLQKENIIDESGMPKERFSAEFPKEGPSILRIQQVVRGDSAAYFCASSSAEGYNGYTFGSGTRLTVV.

This clone was seen at least ten times. V gene TRBV7-3 combines with J gene TRBJ1-2, with 10 nucleotides matching TRBD1. The V gene's germline CDR1 is SGHTA and CDR2 FQGTGA. J lost 6 bases, V lost 5 bases, and 6 bases had no gene match. This CDR3 is built from 14 residues. This chain's CDR3 is CASSPNGQGDGYTF. As DNA, the CDR3 is TGTGCCAGCAGCCCGAATGGACAGGGGGATGGCTACACCTTC.

The chain carries TRBV9 and TRBJ1-1, with D unclear. Germline V CDR1 and CDR2: SGDLS, YYNGEE. V gave up 4 bases and J gave up 5 bases, with 15 bases separating them. The CDR3 covers 14 residues. CDR3 loop: CASSPAGKWTEAFF. CDR3 nucleotides: TGTGCCAGCAGCCCTGCGGGTAAATGGACTGAAGCTTTCTTT.

This clone turned up a few times. This chain links TRBV7-9 with TRBJ2-1; TRBD1 matches at 10 bases. Per the germline V gene, CDR1 is SEHNR and CDR2 is FQNEAQ (reference sequence). The CDR3 has 16 residues. The ends lost 0 bases at V and 6 bases at J; junction bases unmatched: 5. CDR3 nucleotides: TGTGCCAGCAGCTTAGCGAGGGACAGGGGCTCCAATGAGCAGTTCTTC. Translated: CASSLARDRGSNEQFF.

The chain uses TRBV5-1 and TRBJ2-7; 8 bases map to TRBD1. The CDR3 length is 14 residues. Trimming removed 2 bases from V and 5 bases from J; junction bases left unmatched: 6. Germline V CDR1 and CDR2: SGHRS, YFSETQ. The CDR3 coding sequence is TGCGCCAGCAGCTTATCAGGGGGCCGGGACGAGCAGTACTTC. Translated: CASSLSGGRDEQYF.

This sequence joins TRBV9 and TRBJ2-2, with D perhaps matching TRBD1 (5 bases). The CDR3 has 14 residues. V lost 4 bases and J lost 5, with 12 bases in between. CDR1 and CDR2 (germline): SGDLS, YYNGEE. The CDR3 DNA reads as TGTGCCAGCAGCACCCTAAGGGGAACCGGGGAGCTGTTTTTT. The encoded protein is CASSTLRGTGELFF.